Shown below are 19 T cell receptor beta chains from a single sample sequenced in a study of T cell responses to AZD1222 COVID-19 vaccine. The repertoire was sequenced with immunoSEQ multiplex PCR; TCRdb's copy has only in-frame clones and lacks some. Here the sample spans about 150,000 clones, just over 90% being singletons. Sequences were derived from peripheral blood, sampled on day 0 of AZD1222 vaccination. These receptors all come from an adult in good health.

V gene TRBV7-6 combines with J gene TRBJ2-5; a weak D match, TRBD1 (5 bases). Trimming shortened V by 6 bases and J by 2 bases, and 13 bases separated the two germline ends. CDR1 is SGHVS and CDR2 is FNYEAQ in the germline V gene. The CDR3 has 14 amino acids. This CDR3 reads CASSPNQGQETQYF. CDR3 coding DNA: TGTGCCAGCAGTCCAAACCAGGGTCAAGAGACCCAGTACTTC.

The rearrangement uses TRBV19 and TRBJ2-7; tentative D call: TRBD1 (6 bases). The V end lost 4 bases, the J end lost 4 bases, and 17 bases lay between the germline ends. This CDR3 comprises 15 residues. Germline CDR1 and CDR2: LNHDA and SQIVND (reference sequence). CDR3 nucleotide sequence: TGTGCCAGTAGTAGTTTTGGGGGCGCAGGGTACGAGCAGTACTTC. Translation: CASSSFGGAGYEQYF.

This rearrangement joins TRBV9 to TRBJ2-1, with D perhaps matching TRBD1 (8 bases). Germline V gene data show CDR1 as SGDLS and CDR2 as YYNGEE. The CDR3 consists of 17 residues. V lost 1 base, J lost 4 bases, and 18 bases lay in between. The CDR3 coding sequence is TGTGCCAGCAGCGTACGGGCCGGGGGGACAGGATACAATGAGCAGTTCTTC. It codes for CASSVRAGGTGYNEQFF. The entire variable domain, with the rest obtained from reference TRBV9 and TRBJ2-1, is as follows: DSGVTQTPKHLITATGQRVTLRCSPRSGDLSVYWYQQSLDQGLQFLIQYYNGEERAKGNILERFSAQQFPDLHSELNLSSLELGDSALYFCASSVRAGGTGYNEQFFGPGTRLTVL.

The rearrangement joins TRBV7-9 to TRBJ1-2; 7 bases are shared with TRBD1. Germline V CDR1 and CDR2: SEHNR, FQNEAQ (reference sequence). Trimming removed 5 bases from V and 3 bases from J; junction bases left unmatched: 6. The CDR3 consists of 14 residues. The CDR3 protein is CASSPRQGDYGYTF. For the CDR3, the DNA is TGTGCCAGCAGCCCAAGACAGGGTGACTATGGCTACACCTTC.

The chain is built from TRBV6-1 and TRBJ1-2; D uncertain. The CDR3 totals 14 residues. V was shortened by 3 bases and J by 0 bases, with 8 bases between the two germline ends. Germline V gene sequence: CDR1 MNHNS, CDR2 SASEGT. This CDR3 reads CASSDLSANYGYTF. For the CDR3, the DNA is TGTGCCAGCAGTGACCTCTCCGCTAACTATGGCTACACCTTC.

The rearrangement uses TRBV18 and TRBJ1-4; 7 bases fit TRBD1. After removal of 3 bases from V and 7 bases from J, the junction contained 11 bases not matched to a gene. Germline V lookup: CDR1 KGHSH, CDR2 LQKENI. The CDR3 loop spans 16 amino acids. CDR3 residues: CASSPGHGSGGEKLFF. Here the CDR3 DNA reads TGTGCCAGCTCACCTGGCCACGGGTCAGGGGGTGAAAAACTGTTTTTT.

The chain couples TRBV7-8 to TRBJ2-2; a weak D match, TRBD2 (5 bases). V lost 3 bases and J 0 bases, leaving 14 bases between the germline ends. Germline values: CDR1 SGHVS, CDR2 FQNEAQ. CDR3 length equals 17 residues. The CDR3 nucleotides are TGTGCCAGCAGCTTGTACCTTGTCGGGACGAACACCGGGGAGCTGTTTTTT. Amino acid sequence: CASSLYLVGTNTGELFF.

V and J are TRBV3-1 (or the pseudogene TRBV3-2) and TRBJ1-1, with 7 bases fitting TRBD1. The CDR3 loop spans 16 amino acids. The junction had 10 bases not matched to a gene; V was cut back by 4 bases and J by 2 bases. Per the germline V gene, CDR1 is LGHDT and CDR2 is YNNKEL (reference sequence). CDR3: CASSPGIDRANTEAFF. The CDR3 nucleotides are TGTGCCAGCAGCCCGGGCATAGACAGGGCTAACACTGAAGCTTTCTTT.

The CDR3 loop reads CASSLRQGPYNEQFF. In DNA form, the CDR3 reads TGTGCCAGCAGCCTCCGACAGGGGCCCTACAATGAGCAGTTCTTC. The chain joins TRBV7-8 to TRBJ2-1; 8 bases map to TRBD1. Germline V gene data show CDR1 as SGHVS and CDR2 as FQNEAQ. The V gene end was trimmed by 5 bases and the J gene end by 2 bases; junction bases not matched to a gene: 5. The CDR3 is made up of 15 amino acids. Drawing the rest from reference TRBV7-8 and TRBJ2-1, the complete variable domain is GAGVSQSPRYKVAKRGQDVALRCDPISGHVSLFWYQQALGQGPEFLTYFQNEAQLDKSGLPSDRFFAERPEGSVSTLKIQRTQQEDSAVYLCASSLRQGPYNEQFFGPGTRLTVL.

This chain uses TRBV14 with TRBJ1-6, with TRBD1 as a possible D gene (6 bases). The CDR3 spans 16 residues. Between the trimmed V and J ends, which lost 3 bases and 10 bases, there was a span of 19 bases. Germline CDR1 and CDR2: SGHDN and FVKESK. The DNA for the CDR3 is TGTGCCAGCAGCCAGACTCATAGGAGGGGGTACTCACCCCTCCACTTT. It yields the protein CASSQTHRRGYSPLHF.

This clone was seen only a few times. This sequence joins TRBV7-9 and TRBJ1-1; 7 nucleotides line up with TRBD1. The junction had 10 bases not matched to a gene; V was cut back by 5 bases and J by 7 bases. The germline gives CDR1 SEHNR, CDR2 FQNEAQ (reference sequence). CDR3 length: 14 amino acids. The chain's CDR3 is CASSRLPGQDEAFF. CDR3 bases: TGTGCCAGCAGCCGCCTCCCCGGACAGGATGAAGCTTTCTTT.

The chain is built from TRBV15 and TRBJ1-3; D unclear. Germline CDR1 and CDR2: LNHNV and YYDKDF (reference sequence). V was pared by 3 bases and J by 0 bases, with 12 bases between. The CDR3 covers 16 residues. As DNA, the CDR3 is TGTGCCACCAGCAGGTTCGGCCAGCCCTCTGGAAACACCATATATTTT. It yields the protein CATSRFGQPSGNTIYF.

The chain employs TRBV9 and TRBJ2-1; no clear D gene. Germline V gene data show CDR1 as SGDLS and CDR2 as YYNGEE. The CDR3 contains 15 residues. V was trimmed by 0 bases and J by 1 base, leaving 8 bases between them. The CDR3 nucleotides are TGTGCCAGCAGCGTAGGCGAGGCGTCCTACAATGAGCAGTTCTTC. Translated, it gives CASSVGEASYNEQFF.

The chain joins TRBV7-8 to TRBJ1-3; 8 positions match TRBD1. The CDR3 is 14 residues long. The V and J ends lost 4 bases and 5 bases, in that order; junction bases with no gene match: 4. The germline gives CDR1 SGHVS, CDR2 FQNEAQ. The DNA of the CDR3 is TGTGCCAGCAGCTCGGACAGGGAAAGAAACACCATATATTTT. Its protein is CASSSDRERNTIYF.

The J gene is TRBJ1-3, the V gene TRBV5-1; no definite D call. Trimming pared 0 bases from V and 0 bases from J, leaving 4 bases between. This CDR3 region has 14 residues. The germline V gene encodes CDR1 SGHRS and CDR2 YFSETQ. The CDR3, as DNA: TGCGCCAGCAGCTTGGACAGCTCTGGAAACACCATATATTTT. Translation: CASSLDSSGNTIYF.

With respect to this clone: Mismatch with germline at one junction end may stem from a read error. The chain has TRBV4-1 and TRBJ1-2; TRBD1 is a possible D gene (5 bases). CDR3 length: 15 amino acids. Germline V gives CDR1 MGHRA, CDR2 YSYEKL. CDR3 in amino acids: CTSSQDHMGRLGYTF. The CDR3 DNA is TGCACCAGCAGCCAAGATCACATGGGGCGGCTTGGCTACACCTTC.

The V call is TRBV24-1, the J call TRBJ1-2; D perhaps matches TRBD1 (5 bases). CDR1 is KGHDR and CDR2 is SFDVKD in the germline V gene. Trimming cost V 3 bases and J 7 bases, with 11 bases left between them. The CDR3 sequence is 13 residues long. The CDR3 region has the DNA TGTGCCACCAGTGATGTACAGGTGGGTGGCTACACCTTC. Amino acids: CATSDVQVGGYTF.

J is TRBJ2-2 and V is TRBV5-4; 9 bases map to TRBD1. The CDR3 has 15 residues. Germline V gives CDR1 SGHNT, CDR2 YYREEE (reference sequence). V gave up 3 bases and J gave up 5 bases; unmatched junction bases: 5. This CDR3 is CASSYDRGRTGELFF. CDR3 bases: TGTGCCAGCAGCTATGACAGGGGGAGGACCGGGGAGCTGTTTTTT.

The J gene is TRBJ1-1, the V gene TRBV28; D unclear. Germline CDR1 reads MDHEN; CDR2 reads SYDVKM. CDR3 length equals 13 residues. V was pared by 5 bases and J by 3 bases, with 10 bases between. CDR3 nucleotide sequence: TGTGCCAGCAGTCGCCCGGGCCACACTGAAGCTTTCTTT. This codes for CASSRPGHTEAFF.